The clone carrying this TCR beta chain was seen repeatedly, ten times or more. The length of the CDR3 is 15 residues. Trimming shortened V by 7 bases and J by 1 base, and 16 bases separated the two germline ends. CDR1 and CDR2 from the germline V gene are SGHAT and FQNNGV. This entry comes from a study of T-cell reconstitution after alpha-beta-depleted transplantation in children. Unique molecular identifiers were built into the TCRbeta library. TCRdb independently ran MiXCR on the PCR reads; one entry per CDR3 protein. The sample holds approximately 590,000 distinct CDR3 sequences, more than 9% seen once.

V and J are TRBV11-2 and TRBJ1-1; D unclear. The clonotype was recovered from a human donor who donated a stem cell graft to a child with acute myeloid leukemia. The sample was PBMCs from the stem cell graft donor, taken from the stem cell graft. The CDR3, as DNA: TGTGCCAGCACCCAACTAAGGGAAGGGAACACTGAAGCTTTCTTT. Its translation is CASTQLREGNTEAFF.